This record covers a single T cell receptor beta chain. Which antigen it targets is not known. Base qualities are not recorded, but no much larger clone differs from it by a single base. The sample is drawn from a study of cytomegalovirus exposure and HLA in healthy donors (dated by TCRdb to between 2016 and 2019). About the full investigation: An earlier analysis of some 600 of the donors reported 276 Gb of sequence data and 117 million unique TCR beta sequences obtained from 180 million or so T cells. Typing coverage differed by locus: A, B, C, DRB1 and DQB1 were typed in roughly 620-640 donors, DQA1 in around 500, DPA1 in 600 to 610, and DPB1 in 400 to 480. Of the 398 genotyped donors, over 65% fell in the genetic ancestry cluster associated with self-reported Caucasian donors. The aim of the study was to test whether cataloging public T cell receptors could identify signatures of past pathogen exposure. A handful of DR-DQ haplotypes were treated as single units for association and clustering because of strong linkage in the cohort. The study combined high-throughput TCR immunosequencing, statistical association of individual TCRs with disease status, and machine learning to predict cytomegalovirus infection status. Class I and class II HLA loci were covered by the typing at four-digit resolution. The study used immunosequencing to profile the T cell repertoires of approximately 650 subjects and linked those repertoires to cytomegalovirus serostatus. In a later genetic analysis, genome-wide SNP genotypes for about 65% of the roughly 670 donors were used, and that subset was treated as a discovery cohort. Alongside the repertoire data, information on donor age, sex, ethnicity and CMV serostatus was compiled. Roughly 300 gigabases of sequencing data and approximately 84 million unique TCR sequences were included in an early release covering about 700 HLA-typed donors. An earlier analysis of fewer than 700 of the donors applied high-throughput TCR beta sequencing to assess whether each TCR beta V gene segment acted as functional or pseudogenic. To study patterns of TCR occurrence, a later analysis re-analyzed previously published TCR beta repertoires from under 750 donors and added high-resolution HLA genotyping. Among 398 genotyped donors of the cohort, an average of around 240,000 unique TCR beta nucleotide sequences were sequenced per donor, roughly 20% of them non-productive. Rather than drawing on any new phenotypic data, the later analysis identified candidate immune exposures from TCR beta sequences and the way those sequences occurred across donors. Along with the approximately 650-subject first cohort, a separate validation cohort of over 90 different subjects was used. Every discovery cohort repertoire had been produced on one sequencing platform.

Receptor libraries were prepared by the immunoSEQ multiplex PCR assay. For the multiplex PCR, a mixture combining 60 forward primers for TCR Vbeta segments and 13 reverse primers for TCR Jbeta segments was used. Amplification of the CDR3 region of rearranged TCR beta genes was performed with a multiplex PCR assay on genomic DNA. On the Illumina HiSeq System, the amplified TCR beta libraries were sequenced as 87-base-pair reads. On the authors' methods: A later analysis counted some 80 million unique TCR beta chains across the 666 repertoires, and some 11 million of these chains were shared by at least two donors. Raw reads were error-corrected and collapsed into unique sequences with a nearest-neighbor algorithm that merged closely related sequences to remove PCR and sequencing errors. To assign V, D and J gene segments, CDR3 sequences were aligned to IMGT reference sequences. For a sequence to be retained, a match of at least six nucleotides was required to both a V gene segment and a J gene segment. Rearrangements were classified as productive when the CDR3 lacked stop codons and remained in frame with V and J, and all other rearrangements were classified as non-productive. Following IMGT convention, CDR3 was defined as the stretch from the second conserved V-encoded cysteine to the conserved J-encoded phenylalanine. In an earlier analysis of around 640 of the donors, sequences lacking an unambiguous match to a single V gene segment were excluded. An earlier analysis of 550 to 650 of the donors classified V segments as functional when productive rearrangements were above 56.7% and as segregating when the standard deviation between donors was above 5%. A statistical classification framework was developed to diagnose cytomegalovirus status using the catalog of TCR beta chain sequences. In a later analysis, TCR nucleotide sequences were compared against IMGT/GENE-DB human TR gene sequences so that V and J genes could be assigned. The TCRdist pipeline was used in a later analysis to assign CDR3 sequences and most-parsimonious VDJ recombination scenarios. In a later analysis, each TCR beta chain was defined by its CDR3 amino acid sequence together with its V-gene family, and reads lacking a unique V-gene family were excluded. A later analysis removed nearly 600 highly shared, low-generation-probability nucleotide sequences to deal with suspected cross-contamination and a sequencing artifact. In a later analysis, a clonal expansion index was calculated for each public chain from normalized within-repertoire ranks of inferred template counts. A later analysis computed generation probabilities with a VDJ recombination model fitted to out-of-frame rearrangements, and checked the results against IGoR. In a later analysis, TCR-TCR, TCR-HLA and TCR-CMV co-occurrence was scored with hypergeometric tests, and a repertoire-size bias correction was applied to TCR pairs. A later analysis estimated false discovery rates by permuting HLA or CMV assignments 20 times. A later analysis grouped co-occurring TCRs with DBSCAN, adding TCRdist sequence similarity when clustering within HLA-allele-positive subsets. Repertoires with fewer than 30,000 or more than 120,000 public chains were left out of co-occurrence clustering, as were several repertoires with anomalous nucleotide sharing. Here the immuneACCESS table is served through TCRdb, limited to in-frame sequences with V and J called. Missing clones are a known gap in these copies; in checked studies unresolved V genes cover under half, and the rest lacks a known reason. That table supplies the V and J calls and clone size; D and trimming were determined from the DNA. The sample table contains about 120,000 clones; only one count was recorded for approximately 81% of them. Around 4% of the sample lies in the top ten.

The cohort consisted of approximately 690 healthy bone marrow donors. At the time of sampling, every cohort member was nominally healthy, though immune exposures that went unrecorded were likely present. The donor was CMV seropositive and was included in the group of approximately 300 seropositive cohort members. A peripheral blood sample was collected from each donor, and TCR beta sequencing was performed on peripheral blood mononuclear cells. Genomic DNA was extracted from the blood cell samples with the Qiagen DNeasy Blood Extraction Kit. Results the study describes overall, beyond this receptor: In a later analysis, more than 15,000 TCR beta sequences were associated with specific HLA alleles at a false discovery rate of 0.05. Linkage disequilibrium might explain the correlated functional status among segregating V segments, but an unknown experimental factor could not be excluded. Strong co-occurrence of HLA alleles, especially DR and DQ, made assigning TCR associations to individual alleles difficult. According to a later analysis, most CMV-associated TCR beta chains appeared to be HLA-restricted, and the HLA associations seemed to be driven largely by CMV exposure. Compared with the approximately 670-donor mean, donors in an Asian-associated ancestry cluster had fewer N-insertions in productive TCRs, according to a later genetic analysis. A further reported finding was that TCR beta sequences accurately predicted the HLA-A and HLA-B alleles for most subjects in the first cohort. A later analysis found that TCR association rates varied across HLA loci, with DRB1 alleles showing the most associated TCRs and HLA-C alleles the fewest. The only immune exposure information available for the cohort was CMV serostatus. A later analysis found that HLA-associated TCR beta chains were more clonally expanded and had lower generation probabilities than equally common non-associated chains. In an earlier analysis of some 550 of the donors, most TCR beta V segments were observed in productive rearrangements about 87% or about 30% of the time, broadly matching IMGT annotations. In both the original and validation cohorts, the classifier was reported to diagnose cytomegalovirus status with high specificity and sensitivity. In a later analysis, several top co-occurrence clusters were reported to appear linked to parvovirus B19, influenza, CMV and Epstein-Barr virus. Most TCR sequences were observed very rarely across donors, whereas some public TCRs were present in many individuals. Three of the identified cytomegalovirus-associated TCR beta chains were confirmed in vitro to be specific for cytomegalovirus antigens. The earlier analysis of some 560 of the donors excluded about 16 rarely observed V segments, including chromosome 9 orphons, because counts were too low. Because some donors lacked HLA typing at each locus, the association tests relied only on the typed subset. The study gave a list of under 200 TCR beta chains associated with cytomegalovirus. Roughly uniform sequencing depth across donors was assumed in presence/absence analyses, although this assumption may not hold. An association between a missense DCLRE1C variant and V-gene and J-gene trimming of TCR beta chains was found in a later genetic analysis and replicated in an independent cohort. A cluster of highly shared sequence variants was judged likely to represent a technical artifact of the sequencing pipeline. In this cohort, only TCR beta chains were sequenced, and detectable features were limited by the absence of alpha or paired-chain data. Because the 87-base-pair reads could not distinguish some IMGT-functional V segments, including TRBV6-2 and TRBV6-3, those segments were excluded. It was suggested by the authors that the approach could potentially be generalized to other disease states and immunological phenotypes.

V and J are truncated by 0 bases and 8 bases respectively, leaving an intervening sequence of 16 bases. The germline V gene supplies CDR1 LGHNA and CDR2 YSLEER. The CDR3, cysteine through phenylalanine, is 16 amino acids long. The kept DNA is CDR3 alone, 48 bases in frame from the first base. The sequenced material came from PBMCs. The clonotype comes from a man aged 18 to 30 in good health and CMV-seropositive. This sequence uses TRBV4-3 and TRBJ1-4, and perhaps TRBD1 as D gene, on 5 matching bases. The DNA sequence is given as TGCGCCAGCAGCCAAGATCATAGTCGGGGGAAAGAAAAACTGTTTTTT. Translated, this gives CASSQDHSRGKEKLFF.